This T cell receptor (beta chain) was sequenced during a study of OX40 agonist ivuxolimab in advanced cancers. Study information: The study treated patients with ivuxolimab, an agonistic anti-OX40 (CD134) antibody. Broader study findings: The average count of expanded clones was higher among CD8+ T cells than among CD4+.

This CDR3 is built from 15 residues. In germline, CDR1 is SGHRS, CDR2 YFSETQ. V lost 0 bases and J lost 0; bases outside the gene matches: 3. It was autoimmune disease history or systemic immunosuppression that excluded patients. Notes on this clone: The antigen is unknown.

Some clones are missing from TCRdb's copy, which holds only in-frame ones; the method was immunoSEQ multiplex PCR. This sample carries around 140,000 clones, approximately 90% of them seen once, and the ten largest clones take 0.95% to 1.4%. The sample was CD4+ or CD8+ T cells sorted from blood, taken in a trial of the OX40 agonist ivuxolimab. This sequence originates from an adult with an advanced solid tumor such as melanoma, head and neck, liver or kidney cancer. The chain carries TRBV5-1 and TRBJ2-7; 7 nucleotides align to TRBD1. The CDR3 DNA follows: TGCGCCAGCAGCTTGGGGACAGGACCCTCCTACGAGCAGTACTTC. The encoded protein is CASSLGTGPSYEQYF. The whole variable domain, remainder taken from reference TRBV5-1 and TRBJ2-7, is KAGVTQTPRYLIKTRGQQVTLSCSPISGHRSVSWYQQTPGQGLQFLFEYFSETQRNKGNFPGRFSGRQFSNSRSEMNVSTLELGDSALYLCASSLGTGPSYEQYFGPGTRLTVT.